These 9 T cell receptor beta chains were all obtained from the same sample, sequenced in a study of blood T cell repertoires in COVID-19. The assay was immunoSEQ multiplex PCR, and TCRdb's table has in-frame clones only and misses some. Among approximately 300,000 clones listed, approximately 88% were seen once. The material sequenced was peripheral blood. Source of these receptors: a man between 18 and 35 years old who had recovered from COVID-19.

The chain is built from TRBV5-1 and TRBJ1-1, with 9 bases that match TRBD1. The CDR3 extends over 15 amino acids. CDR1 is SGHRS, CDR2 YFSETQ, per germline. Unmatched junction bases numbered 6, after V lost 2 bases and J lost 4 bases. CDR3 residues: CASSFEQGAGTEAFF. The CDR3 DNA follows: TGCGCCAGCAGCTTTGAACAGGGGGCAGGCACTGAAGCTTTCTTT.

This clone was seen only a few times. The V call is TRBV6-5, the J call TRBJ2-7; 13 positions match TRBD2. V lost 5 bases to trimming and J lost 3 bases; unmatched junction nucleotides: 4. There are 15 residues in the CDR3. The germline V gene has CDR1 MNHEY and CDR2 SVGAGI. CDR3: CASSQTSGGNYEQYF. The DNA of the CDR3 is TGTGCCAGCAGTCAGACTAGCGGGGGGAACTACGAGCAGTACTTC.

The J gene is TRBJ2-5, the V gene TRBV7-6, with 8 bases aligning to TRBD2. Trimming cost V 4 bases and J 2 bases; bases outside gene matches: 6. There are 15 residues in the CDR3. The V gene's germline CDR1 is SGHVS and CDR2 FNYEAQ. The CDR3: CASSSGTSGQETQYF. The CDR3 nucleotides are TGTGCCAGCAGCTCCGGAACTAGCGGACAAGAGACCCAGTACTTC. Filled out from reference TRBV7-6 and TRBJ2-5, the complete variable domain reads GAGVSQSPRYKVTKRGQDVALRCDPISGHVSLYWYRQALGQGPEFLTYFNYEAQQDKSGLPNDRFSAERPEGSISTLTIQRTEQRDSAMYRCASSSGTSGQETQYFGPGTRLLVL.

V and J are TRBV6-2 or TRBV6-3 and TRBJ2-3, with D possibly being TRBD1 (5 bases). Germline values: CDR1 MNHEY, CDR2 SVGEGT. This CDR3 has 15 residues. Trimming left V 5 bases short and J 6 bases short, with 18 bases between. The CDR3 nucleotides read TGTGCCAGCAGTACAGGTATTTCCCTGACGGATACGCAGTATTTT. It encodes CASSTGISLTDTQYF.

The chain links TRBV2 to TRBJ1-6; 7 positions agree with TRBD1. The CDR3 runs to 13 residues. The J segment lost 9 bases and the V segment lost 10 bases, leaving 9 bases of the junction unmatched. Germline V CDR1 and CDR2: SNHLY, FYNNEI. Here the CDR3 reads CATRGLDSSPLHF. The CDR3 DNA is TGTGCCACGAGGGGGCTGGACAGTTCACCCCTCCACTTT.

The chain uses TRBV7-9 and TRBJ2-1; a weak D match, TRBD2 (6 bases). Germline CDR1 reads SEHNR; CDR2 reads FQNEAQ (reference sequence). Between the trimmed V and J ends, which lost 11 bases and 4 bases, there was a span of 18 bases. CDR3 length: 14 amino acids. The CDR3 DNA reads TGTGCCTATATCCCCGGGGGTGCTTACAATGAGCAGTTCTTC. This codes for CAYIPGGAYNEQFF.

The V and J genes are TRBV6-4 and TRBJ1-5; no reliable D call. Germline V gene lookup returns CDR1 MRHNA and CDR2 SNTAGT. The CDR3 has 14 residues. V lost 0 bases and J lost 0, with 3 bases in between. In DNA, the CDR3 is TGTGCCAGCAGTGACTCATATAGCAATCAGCCCCAGCATTTT. Protein: CASSDSYSNQPQHF.

V is TRBV19 and J is TRBJ2-7; possible D gene TRBD1, 6 bases. This CDR3 is 15 amino acids long. The V gene lost 3 bases and the J gene lost 3 bases, with 15 bases spanning the gap. Germline CDR1 LNHDA, CDR2 SQIVND (reference sequence). The CDR3 here is CASSIIEGQNYEQYF. In DNA form, the CDR3 reads TGTGCCAGTAGTATTATAGAGGGACAAAACTACGAGCAGTACTTC.

This clone was observed a handful of times. The CDR3 loop reads CASRAAQGVYTEAFF. In DNA form, the CDR3 reads TGTGCCAGCAGAGCGGCTCAGGGGGTTTACACTGAAGCTTTCTTT. The chain is built from TRBV27 and TRBJ1-1; TRBD1 agrees at 7 bases. Germline V gene data show CDR1 as MNHEY and CDR2 as SMNVEV (reference sequence). After removal of 6 bases from V and 3 bases from J, the junction contained 10 bases not matched to a gene. This CDR3 has 15 amino acids.